Sequencing of this T cell receptor beta chain was carried out in a study of cytomegalovirus exposure and HLA in healthy donors (dated by TCRdb to about 2017). Concerning the study at large: According to an earlier analysis of several hundred of the donors, 200 million or so T cells yielded roughly 110 million unique TCR beta sequences and about 300 Gb of sequence data. In a later analysis, previously published TCR beta repertoires from 550 to 750 donors were re-analyzed and high-resolution HLA genotyping was added so that TCR occurrence patterns could be studied. The number of donors typed differed by locus, with roughly 629-640 for A, B, C, DRB1 and DQB1, 522 for DQA1, 600 to 610 for DPA1, and 450 to 480 for DPB1. Rather than drawing on any new phenotypic data, the later analysis identified candidate immune exposures from TCR beta sequences and the way those sequences occurred across donors. High-throughput TCR immunosequencing, statistical association of individual TCRs with disease status, and machine learning were combined to predict cytomegalovirus infection status. An earlier analysis of about 620 of the donors applied high-throughput TCR beta sequencing to assess whether each TCR beta V gene segment acted as functional or pseudogenic. HLA typing included class I and class II loci at four-digit resolution. The study aimed to test whether signatures of past pathogen exposure could be identified by cataloging public T cell receptors. Alongside the repertoire data, information on donor age, sex, ethnicity and CMV serostatus was compiled. The T cell repertoires of 666 subjects were profiled by immunosequencing and related to cytomegalovirus serostatus. In a later genetic analysis, genome-wide SNP genotypes for about 65% of the roughly 700 donors were used, and that subset was treated as a discovery cohort. Of the approximately 400 genotyped donors, roughly 76% were placed in the genetic ancestry cluster associated with self-reported Caucasian donors. All discovery cohort repertoires had been generated using a single sequencing platform. A separate validation cohort of roughly 130 different subjects was used in addition to the approximately 700-subject first cohort. On average, around 230,000 unique TCR beta nucleotide sequences were sequenced per donor among more than 350 genotyped donors of the cohort, with 15% to 20% of those sequences being non-productive. Roughly five DR-DQ haplotypes were treated as single units for association and clustering because of strong linkage in the cohort. An early release that covered about 600 HLA-typed donors contained around 300 gigabases of sequencing data and 85 million to 100 million unique TCR sequences.

Libraries were prepared through the immunoSEQ multiplex PCR assay. A mixture of 60 forward primers for TCR Vbeta segments and 13 reverse primers for TCR Jbeta segments was used in the multiplex PCR. The CDR3 region of rearranged TCR beta genes was amplified from genomic DNA by a multiplex PCR assay. The Illumina HiSeq System was used to sequence the amplified TCR beta libraries as 87-base-pair reads. For the original study's pipeline: A later analysis tallied tens of millions of unique TCR beta chains across the 550 to 850 repertoires, and approximately 11 million of those chains were shared by two or more donors. Raw reads were error-corrected and collapsed into unique sequences with a nearest-neighbor algorithm that merged closely related sequences to remove PCR and sequencing errors. V, D and J gene segments were assigned by aligning CDR3 sequences to IMGT reference sequences. Each retained sequence needed at least a six-nucleotide match to both a V gene segment and a J gene segment. A rearrangement counted as productive if the CDR3 had no stop codons and remained in frame with V and J, and every other rearrangement counted as non-productive. CDR3 was defined by IMGT convention, running from the second conserved V-encoded cysteine to the conserved J-encoded phenylalanine. The earlier analysis of about 640 of the donors excluded any sequence lacking an unambiguous match to a single V gene segment. In an earlier analysis of some 590 of the donors, a V segment was called functional when productive rearrangements were above 56.7%, and segregating when the standard deviation between donors exceeded 5%. A statistical classification framework was built for diagnosing cytomegalovirus status from the catalog of TCR beta chain sequences. A later analysis assigned V and J genes by comparing TCR nucleotide sequences with IMGT/GENE-DB human TR gene sequences. Using the TCRdist pipeline, a later analysis assigned CDR3 sequences along with most-parsimonious VDJ recombination scenarios. A later analysis defined each TCR beta chain by its CDR3 amino acid sequence plus V-gene family, and excluded reads lacking a unique V-gene family. A later analysis removed nearly 600 highly shared, low-generation-probability nucleotide sequences to deal with suspected cross-contamination and a sequencing artifact. For each public chain, a later analysis derived a clonal expansion index from normalized ranks of inferred template counts within each repertoire. In a later analysis, generation probabilities were computed with a VDJ recombination model fitted to out-of-frame rearrangements, and the resulting probabilities were checked against IGoR. In a later analysis, hypergeometric tests were used to score TCR-TCR, TCR-HLA and TCR-CMV co-occurrence, with a repertoire-size bias correction applied to TCR pairs. To estimate false discovery rates, a later analysis permuted the HLA or CMV assignments 20 times. In a later analysis, co-occurring TCRs were grouped using DBSCAN, and TCRdist sequence similarity was added for clustering within HLA-allele-positive subsets. Co-occurrence clustering excluded repertoires with fewer than 30,000 or more than 120,000 public chains, plus five with anomalous nucleotide sharing. In TCRdb, the immuneACCESS table is reduced to in-frame sequences with V and J assigned. These tables do not hold every clone; where another copy was compared, an unresolved V gene accounts for under half, and the others remain unexplained. The D gene and trimming were derived from the DNA, and the V and J assignments and clone size from that table. The sample has 150,000 to 200,000 clones on record, roughly 12% of them singletons. The ten largest make up about 8% of the sample.

Here is what the overall study found, with its caveats: A later analysis found that TCR association rates varied across HLA loci, with DRB1 alleles showing the most associated TCRs and HLA-C alleles the fewest. According to the authors, the approach could potentially be generalized to other disease states and immunological phenotypes. In a later analysis, HLA-associated TCR beta chains showed more clonal expansion and lower generation probabilities than non-associated chains that were equally common. In both the original and validation cohorts, the classifier was reported to diagnose cytomegalovirus status with high specificity and sensitivity. Because HLA typing was missing for some donors at each locus, association tests included only the typed subset. Across donors, most TCR sequences were observed very rarely, whereas some public TCRs were present in many individuals. Correlated functional status among segregating V segments might be attributable to linkage disequilibrium, but an unknown experimental factor could not be ruled out. A further reported finding was that TCR beta sequences accurately predicted the HLA-A and HLA-B alleles for most subjects in the first cohort. Specific HLA alleles were associated with roughly 17,000 TCR beta sequences at a false discovery rate of 0.05 in a later analysis. The only immune exposure information available for the cohort was CMV serostatus. Some IMGT-functional V segments, including TRBV6-2 and TRBV6-3, could not be told apart with the 87-base-pair reads, so those segments were excluded. Strong co-occurrence of HLA alleles, especially DR and DQ, made assigning TCR associations to individual alleles difficult. An earlier analysis of approximately 540 of the donors showed that most TCR beta V segments appeared in productive rearrangements either about 87% or about 30% of the time, which broadly matched IMGT annotations. In the study, approximately 160 TCR beta chains were listed as associated with cytomegalovirus. Several of the top co-occurrence clusters appeared to be linked to parvovirus B19, influenza, CMV and Epstein-Barr virus, according to a later analysis. Seventeen rarely observed V segments, including chromosome 9 orphons, were excluded from the earlier analysis of some 590 of the donors because counts were too low. A cluster of highly shared sequence variants was judged likely to represent a technical artifact of the sequencing pipeline. According to a later genetic analysis, donors in an Asian-associated ancestry cluster had fewer N-insertions in productive TCRs than the approximately 690-donor mean. In a later genetic analysis, a missense DCLRE1C variant was associated with V-gene and J-gene trimming of TCR beta chains, and the association was replicated in an independent cohort. In this cohort, only TCR beta chains were sequenced, and detectable features were limited by the absence of alpha or paired-chain data. Sequencing depth was assumed to be roughly uniform across donors in the presence/absence analyses, though that assumption may not hold. Most CMV-associated TCR beta chains appeared to be HLA-restricted in a later analysis, and the HLA associations seemed to be driven largely by CMV exposure. Three of the identified cytomegalovirus-associated TCR beta chains were confirmed in vitro to be specific for cytomegalovirus antigens.

This clone was counted only a few times. What antigen it recognizes has not been identified. It has no much larger one-base neighbor in the sample; base qualities were not kept. The cohort consisted of 600 to 750 healthy bone marrow donors. At the time of sampling, every cohort member was nominally healthy, though immune exposures that went unrecorded were likely present. The donor tested CMV seropositive, placing the donor among the approximately 310 seropositive members of the cohort. Every donor gave a peripheral blood sample, and the peripheral blood mononuclear cells from that sample were used for TCR beta sequencing. The Qiagen DNeasy Blood Extraction Kit was used to extract genomic DNA from the blood cell samples. There are 13 amino acids in the CDR3, from cysteine to phenylalanine inclusive. The read is trimmed to its CDR3 DNA, 39 bases read in frame from base 1. Cut back by 6 bases and 5 bases, the V and J ends lie 13 bases apart. CDR1 and CDR2 (SQVTM, ANQGSEA) derive from the germline V gene.

This TCR was sampled from a man aged 50 to 60 in good health and CMV-seropositive. The chain employs TRBV29-1 and TRBJ1-4; TRBD1 is a weak D gene call, 5 bases matching. Sample: PBMCs. Read as DNA, the sequence is TGCAGCGTAGCAGGGTCGGCGAATGAAAAACTGTTTTTT. This gives the protein CSVAGSANEKLFF. With the rest looked up from the reference TRBV29-1 and TRBJ1-4 genes rather than sequenced, the full variable domain is SAVISQKPSRDICQRGTSLTIQCQVDSQVTMMFWYRQQPGQSLTLIATANQGSEATYESGFVIDKFPISRPNLTFSTLTVSNMSPEDSSIYLCSVAGSANEKLFFGSGTQLSVL.